Listed here are 24 T cell receptor beta chains from one sample, sequenced in a study of response to subunit inactivated influenza vaccine. TCRdb redid the calling of the RT-PCR reads with MiXCR, one entry per CDR3 protein. The sample holds fewer than 800,000 distinct CDR3 sequences, about 15% seen once. This material consisted of PBMCs from blood, taken about 12 days after vaccination. These receptors originate from a man between 50 and 59 years old who received an inactivated influenza vaccine.

The rearrangement uses TRBV7-2 and TRBJ2-7; 7 bases are shared with TRBD1. The germline CDR1 and CDR2 sequences are SGHTA and FQGNSA. Trimming at V came to 4 bases and at J to 4 bases, leaving 7 bases not matched to a gene. The CDR3 runs to 14 residues. CDR3 bases: TGTGCCAGCAGCTGGCGACAGGGCTCTTACGAGCAGTACTTC. Its protein product is CASSWRQGSYEQYF.

This clonotype has at least ten counts. The chain carries TRBV28 and TRBJ2-1; weak D call: TRBD1 (7 bases). The germline V and J ends were trimmed by 6 bases and 0 bases, with 15 bases remaining between them. CDR1 and CDR2 from the germline V gene are MDHEN and SYDVKM. The CDR3 is 16 residues long. CDR3 DNA: TGTGCCAGCAGCTACGCGGGGACAGCCTCCTACAATGAGCAGTTCTTC. Its protein product is CASSYAGTASYNEQFF.

This clonotype was seen a few times. The chain recombines TRBV27 with TRBJ2-3; unclear D gene. Trimming left V 0 bases short and J 7 bases short, with 11 bases between. This CDR3 spans 14 amino acids. Germline values: CDR1 MNHEY, CDR2 SMNVEV (reference sequence). The CDR3 loop reads CASSLSPPTNTQYF. CDR3 coding DNA: TGTGCCAGCAGTTTATCCCCCCCCACGAATACGCAGTATTTT.

The V and J genes are TRBV5-1 and TRBJ2-2; 10 bases map to TRBD2. The CDR3 totals 15 residues. Germline-derived CDR1 and CDR2 are SGHRS and YFSETQ. V lost 4 bases, J lost 6 bases, and 6 bases stayed unmatched. The CDR3 is CASSVSGGASGELFF. In nucleotides, the CDR3 is TGCGCCAGCAGCGTCAGCGGGGGGGCCTCCGGGGAGCTGTTTTTT.

This clonotype was seen only a few times. The chain couples TRBV25-1 to TRBJ2-3, with D unresolved. V was trimmed by 1 base and J by 2 bases, leaving 10 bases between them. This CDR3 is 15 amino acids long. CDR1 and CDR2 (germline): MGHDK, SYGVNS. The CDR3 DNA reads as TGTGCCAGCAGTGAATCCCTCGGAAACACAGATACGCAGTATTTT. It translates to CASSESLGNTDTQYF.

The chain combines TRBV7-6 with TRBJ1-4; tentative D call: TRBD1 (5 bases). The CDR3 consists of 16 residues. Germline assignment: CDR1 SGHVS and CDR2 FNYEAQ. Trimming cost V 1 base and J 0 bases, with 9 bases left between them. Here the CDR3 DNA reads TGTGCCAGCAGCTTAGGGATAGGGGCAACTAATGAAAAACTGTTTTTT. Encoded protein: CASSLGIGATNEKLFF.

The sample holds a few counts of this clonotype. This rearrangement joins TRBV12-3 or TRBV12-4 to TRBJ2-3, with D unclear. The CDR3 extends over 16 amino acids. The germline V and J ends were trimmed by 3 bases and 2 bases, with 15 bases remaining between them. CDR3 amino acids: CASSFYGSPPTDTQYF. DNA for the CDR3: TGTGCCAGCAGTTTTTACGGGTCTCCCCCCACAGATACGCAGTATTTT.

This clonotype was counted at least ten times. The chain recombines TRBV3-1 with TRBJ2-7; D not certain. CDR1 and CDR2 (germline): LGHDT, YNNKEL (reference sequence). This CDR3 spans 13 amino acids. V lost 0 bases, J lost 2 bases, and 5 bases lay in between. DNA of the CDR3: TGTGCCAGCAGCCAAGATTGGGCCTACGAGCAGTACTTC. It is translated as CASSQDWAYEQYF.

Written as DNA, the CDR3 is TGTGCCAGCAGTTTAGGGGGGACAGGGAGCACCGGGGAGCTGTTTTTT. This gives the protein CASSLGGTGSTGELFF. V and J are TRBV12-3 or TRBV12-4 and TRBJ2-2; 9 positions agree with TRBD1. The V segment lost 1 base and the J segment 4 bases; nucleotides outside the gene matches: 4. The CDR3 covers 16 residues.

The chain links TRBV7-8 to TRBJ1-4; TRBD1 matches at 8 bases. V gave up 5 bases and J gave up 6 bases; unmatched junction bases: 14. Germline values: CDR1 SGHVS, CDR2 FQNEAQ. This CDR3 has 17 amino acids. CDR3 bases: TGTGCCAGCAGCATACTAAGACAGGGGCTTCGAGATGAAAAACTGTTTTTT. This encodes CASSILRQGLRDEKLFF.

V is TRBV6-5 and J is TRBJ1-6; D ambiguous. V was trimmed by 2 bases and J by 5 bases, leaving 10 bases between them. The CDR3 runs 15 residues. Germline V lookup: CDR1 MNHEY, CDR2 SVGAGI. The CDR3 DNA reads as TGTGCCAGCAGTTACAGGGCGTTGGATAATTCACCCCTCCACTTT. Translated: CASSYRALDNSPLHF.

This clonotype was recorded a few times. The CDR3 DNA sequence: TGTGCCAGCAGTGAAGGGCTAGCGGGAGTTCAGTACTTC. Translated, it gives CASSEGLAGVQYF. The gene calls are TRBV2 and TRBJ2-4, with TRBD2 matching 10 bases. From germline, CDR1 is SNHLY and CDR2 FYNNEI. The J segment lost 11 bases and the V segment lost 1 base, leaving 2 bases of the junction unmatched. The CDR3 totals 13 residues. The full variable domain, with the rest looked up from reference TRBV2 and TRBJ2-4, is EPEVTQTPSHQVTQMGQEVILRCVPISNHLYFYWYRQILGQKVEFLVSFYNNEISEKSEIFDDQFSVERPDGSNFTLKIRSTKLEDSAMYFCASSEGLAGVQYFGAGTRLSVL.

A note on this clonotype: Mismatch with germline at one junction end may stem from a read error. The chain employs TRBV2 and TRBJ2-7; D unresolved. Germline V gene sequence: CDR1 SNHLY, CDR2 FYNNEI. The CDR3 is made up of 12 amino acids. The CDR3 DNA reads TGTGGCAGCAAAAGCGAGACCTACGAGCAGTACTTC. The encoded protein is CGSKSETYEQYF.

To note about this clonotype: A junction boundary mismatches the germline segment, possibly from a read error. V is TRBV5-4 and J is TRBJ2-2; 9 bases are a match to TRBD2. The CDR3 is 15 amino acids. Germline values: CDR1 SGHNT, CDR2 YYREEE (reference sequence). The DNA of the CDR3 is TGTGCCAACAGCCCCGGACTAGCGCGCACCGGGGAGCTGTTTTTT. This gives the protein CANSPGLARTGELFF. The variable domain in full, completed from reference TRBV5-4 and TRBJ2-2, reads ETGVTQSPTHLIKTRGQQVTLRCSSQSGHNTVSWYQQALGQGPQFIFQYYREEENGRGNFPPRFSGLQFPNYSSELNVNALELDDSALYLCANSPGLARTGELFFGEGSRLTVL.

J is TRBJ1-1 and V is TRBV11-3; D call uncertain. V lost 5 bases, J lost 4 bases, and 14 bases lay in between. The CDR3 consists of 14 residues. Germline lookup yields CDR1 SGHNT and CDR2 YENEEA. CDR3 sequence: CASSISGVSTEAFF. CDR3 sequence (DNA): TGTGCCAGCAGCATTAGCGGGGTAAGCACTGAAGCTTTCTTT.

The sample holds a few counts of this clonotype. The chain links TRBV5-1 to TRBJ2-1; 9 bases map to TRBD2. V lost 0 bases to trimming and J lost 4 bases; unmatched junction nucleotides: 2. The CDR3 contains 15 residues. Germline V gives CDR1 SGHRS, CDR2 YFSETQ. The CDR3 DNA is TGCGCCAGCAGCTTGGTGCGGGAGGGTTACAATGAGCAGTTCTTC. Protein sequence: CASSLVREGYNEQFF.

This clonotype was seen only a few times. V gene TRBV6-2 or TRBV6-3 combines with J gene TRBJ2-7; D is ambiguous. Per germline, CDR1 MNHEY and CDR2 SVGEGT. There are 11 residues in the CDR3. The V and J ends lost 5 bases and 7 bases respectively, with 9 bases between them. The CDR3 DNA reads as TGTGCCAGCAGTCCGGAAGGGGAGCAGTACTTC. Translation gives CASSPEGEQYF.

The genes are TRBV7-2 and TRBJ2-5, with 8 bases identical to TRBD2. V gave up 4 bases and J gave up 4 bases; unmatched junction bases: 11. Germline V CDR1 and CDR2: SGHTA, FQGNSA. This CDR3 is built from 16 residues. DNA of the CDR3: TGTGCCAGCAGCTCATCGCTAGCGGGTTCGGGAGAGACCCAGTACTTC. This codes for CASSSSLAGSGETQYF.

J is TRBJ2-1 and V is TRBV6-1, with 9 bases identical to TRBD2. The V gene's germline CDR1 is MNHNS and CDR2 SASEGT. V was clipped by 3 bases and J by 5 bases; unmatched bases: 5. This CDR3 has 15 amino acids. The CDR3 DNA reads as TGTGCCAGCAGTGAGATTAGCGGGAGAAACAATGAGCAGTTCTTC. This gives the protein CASSEISGRNNEQFF.

The rearrangement uses TRBV12-3 or TRBV12-4 and TRBJ1-3; D unclear. With 1 base removed from V and 1 base from J, the gap between germline ends came to 8 bases. The CDR3 is made up of 15 amino acids. CDR3 loop: CASSLGYTSGNTIYF. The CDR3 DNA sequence: TGTGCCAGCAGTTTAGGATATACTTCTGGAAACACCATATATTTT.

The sample holds many counts of this clonotype. V usage is TRBV7-9 and J usage is TRBJ2-7, with 9 bases that match TRBD1. The CDR3 has 14 residues. Germline V gene sequence: CDR1 SEHNR, CDR2 FQNEAQ (reference sequence). After removal of 4 bases from V and 5 bases from J, the junction contained 6 bases not matched to a gene. The DNA of the CDR3 is TGTGCCAGCAGCTCCTGGACAGGGGTAAACGAGCAGTACTTC. It specifies CASSSWTGVNEQYF.

This clonotype was detected only a few times. This chain uses TRBV28 with TRBJ2-3; 9 bases agree with TRBD2. The CDR3 extends over 16 amino acids. V lost 3 bases to trimming and J lost 9 bases; unmatched junction nucleotides: 13. Germline assignment: CDR1 MDHEN and CDR2 SYDVKM. The CDR3 DNA sequence: TGTGCCAGCAGTTTGAATGGCGGGGGGGCCGGCGGAACGCAGTATTTT. It codes for CASSLNGGGAGGTQYF. The full variable domain, in which reference TRBV28 and TRBJ2-3 provide the parts outside the CDR3, is DVKVTQSSRYLVKRTGEKVFLECVQDMDHENMFWYRQDPGLGLRLIYFSYDVKMKEKGDIPEGYSVSREKKERFSLILESASTNQTSMYLCASSLNGGGAGGTQYFGPGTRLTVL.

This clonotype was counted only a few times. The CDR3 spells CATRATPGTSGTDTQYF. The CDR3 bases are TGTGCCACCAGAGCTACCCCCGGGACTAGCGGCACAGATACGCAGTATTTT. This chain links TRBV24-1 with TRBJ2-3, with 10 bases matching TRBD2. The CDR3 runs 17 residues. Losses at the gene ends were 7 bases for V and 1 base for J; bases not matched to a gene: 10. Germline CDR1 and CDR2: KGHDR and SFDVKD.

This clonotype was detected only a few times. V and J are TRBV7-2 and TRBJ1-2, with TRBD1 identical over 8 bases. Germline-derived CDR1 and CDR2 are SGHTA and FQGNSA. The trim removed 1 base at V and 4 bases at J, leaving 5 bases unmatched. The CDR3 runs to 15 residues. The CDR3 protein is CASSLVQGAGYGYTF. The CDR3 nucleotides are TGTGCCAGCAGCTTAGTTCAGGGGGCAGGCTATGGCTACACCTTC.